The sequence of this T cell receptor beta chain was determined in a study of T cells expressing NK-cell markers. The CDR3 extends over 13 amino acids. The germline gives CDR1 KGHSH, CDR2 LQKENI. TCRdb reanalyzed the 5' RACE reads and collapses them to one entry per CDR3 protein, without DNA. In all, the sample yields about 260,000 distinct CDR3 sequences. Material for sequencing was blood T cells: a sorted CD56 or NKG2C T cell subset, CD4+ or CD8+ T cells, or bulk PBMC T cells (not recorded which). The clonotype originates from a man in his late teens or twenties in good health. This rearrangement joins TRBV18 to TRBJ2-1; absent DNA, TCRdb's TRBD2 call cannot be checked. The CDR3 spells CASSPRLDNEQFF.